The 20 T cell receptor beta chains given below trace back to one sample, sequenced in a study of CD8 T cells in ankylosing spondylitis. TCRdb ran MiXCR on the 5' RACE reads and lists one entry per CDR3 protein. This table holds around 300,000 distinct CDR3 sequences, roughly 14% found once. The source material was blood, either unsorted or a sorted T cell fraction (not recorded which). The receptors were gathered from a male donor with ankylosing spondylitis or in good health (not recorded which).

The chain joins TRBV7-2 to TRBJ2-5; 10 bases match TRBD2. The trim removed 5 bases at V and 5 bases at J, leaving 8 bases unmatched. The CDR3 spans 15 residues. Germline-derived CDR1 and CDR2 are SGHTA and FQGNSA. CDR3 residues: CASSEAGTSDETQYF. As DNA, the CDR3 is TGTGCCAGCAGCGAAGCGGGGACTAGCGACGAGACCCAGTACTTC.

This sequence joins TRBV7-2 and TRBJ2-2; no definite D call. The CDR3 is 14 residues long. The V end was cut by 1 base, the J end by 5 bases, with 8 bases between. The germline CDR1 and CDR2 sequences are SGHTA and FQGNSA. Here the CDR3 reads CASSLGLPTGELFF. In nucleotides, the CDR3 is TGTGCCAGCAGCTTAGGTCTACCTACCGGGGAGCTGTTTTTT.

This clonotype was detected only a few times. The chain combines TRBV3-1 with TRBJ2-3; a possible D gene is TRBD2 (6 bases). This CDR3 contains 14 residues. The germline V and J ends were trimmed by 4 bases and 2 bases, with 10 bases remaining between them. CDR1 LGHDT and CDR2 YNNKEL come from the germline V gene (reference sequence). CDR3 nucleotide sequence: TGTGCCAGCAGCCCCCGGACTATCACAGATACGCAGTATTTT. Its translation: CASSPRTITDTQYF.

Note on this clonotype: An end of the junction does not agree with germline; a read error may underlie this. The V gene is TRBV10-3, the J gene TRBJ1-2, with 9 bases aligning to TRBD1. Germline-derived CDR1 and CDR2 are ENHRY and SYGVKD. This CDR3 has 12 residues. The CDR3 reads CAISETGGPWYF. The CDR3 DNA reads TGTGCCATCAGTGAGACAGGGGGCCCGTGGTACTTC.

The chain is built from TRBV10-3 and TRBJ2-7, with 7 bases fitting TRBD1. Losses at the gene ends were 6 bases for V and 2 bases for J; bases not matched to a gene: 7. The CDR3 covers 14 residues. CDR1 is ENHRY, CDR2 SYGVKD, per germline. The CDR3 protein is CAISTGTAPYEQYF. In nucleotides, the CDR3 is TGTGCCATCAGCACCGGGACAGCCCCCTACGAGCAGTACTTC.

The rearrangement links TRBV12-3 or TRBV12-4 to TRBJ2-3, with 14 nucleotides matching TRBD2. With 5 bases clipped from V and 7 bases from J, the junction kept 8 bases outside the gene matches. The CDR3 runs 16 residues. This chain's CDR3 is CASSPRLAGGANTQYF. In nucleotides, the CDR3 is TGTGCCAGCAGTCCACGACTAGCGGGGGGGGCAAATACGCAGTATTTT.

This clonotype was seen a handful of times. The V and J genes are TRBV9 and TRBJ2-1; D perhaps matches TRBD2 (5 bases). The V end was cut by 2 bases, the J end by 7 bases, with 19 bases between. The CDR3 covers 16 residues. CDR1 and CDR2 from the germline V gene are SGDLS and YYNGEE. The CDR3 coding sequence is TGTGCCAGCAGCGTGGGTCCGGAGCGTTGGGAGAATGAGCAGTTCTTC. This sequence encodes CASSVGPERWENEQFF.

The J gene is TRBJ1-1, the V gene TRBV5-4; 8 nucleotides line up with TRBD1. Per germline, CDR1 SGHNT and CDR2 YYREEE (reference sequence). The CDR3 spans 14 residues. V was clipped by 7 bases and J by 1 base; unmatched bases: 6. The CDR3 nucleotides are TGTGCCAGCGGCCACAGGGGGTCGAACACTGAAGCTTTCTTT. This encodes CASGHRGSNTEAFF.

The CDR3 DNA follows: TGCAGCGTTTCCGTTGGGGGAAATGGCGAAAAACTGTTTTTT. Its protein product is CSVSVGGNGEKLFF. The chain is built from TRBV29-1 and TRBJ1-4; tentative D call: TRBD1 (5 bases). The CDR3 extends over 14 amino acids. Trimming left V 5 bases short and J 8 bases short, with 18 bases between. Germline V lookup: CDR1 SQVTM, CDR2 ANQGSEA.

The chain joins TRBV20-1 to TRBJ2-2; 8 bases agree with TRBD1. Trimming removed 3 bases from V and 7 bases from J; junction bases left unmatched: 7. Per germline, CDR1 DFQATT and CDR2 SNEGSKA (reference sequence). The CDR3 has 14 residues. In nucleotides, the CDR3 is TGCAGTGCTAGTAGGCAGGGGGCTGGCGGGGAGCTGTTTTTT. Translating gives CSASRQGAGGELFF.

This clonotype was seen more than once but under ten times. This chain joins TRBV28 and TRBJ2-5, with 10 bases lining up with TRBD1. J gave up 1 base and V 10 bases, and 6 bases lay outside the gene matches. Per germline, CDR1 MDHEN and CDR2 SYDVKM. The CDR3 totals 14 residues. DNA for the CDR3: TGTGCCACCTCCGGGACAGGGGCCCAAGAGACCCAGTACTTC. Protein sequence: CATSGTGAQETQYF. Variable domain in full (rest from reference TRBV28 and TRBJ2-5): DVKVTQSSRYLVKRTGEKVFLECVQDMDHENMFWYRQDPGLGLRLIYFSYDVKMKEKGDIPEGYSVSREKKERFSLILESASTNQTSMYLCATSGTGAQETQYFGPGTRLLVL.

The chain has TRBV5-1 and TRBJ2-7, with TRBD1 identical over 7 bases. V gave up 4 bases and J gave up 5 bases; unmatched junction bases: 12. Germline V gives CDR1 SGHRS, CDR2 YFSETQ. CDR3 length: 15 amino acids. DNA for the CDR3: TGCGCCAGCAGCACCCTCGACAGGGATGGCGACGAGCAGTACTTC. Residues: CASSTLDRDGDEQYF.

The chain links TRBV6-1 to TRBJ2-5; D unresolved. V lost 2 bases to trimming and J lost 1 base, with 11 bases between them. This CDR3 region has 15 residues. CDR1 and CDR2 from the germline V gene are MNHNS and SASEGT. In nucleotides, the CDR3 is TGTGCCAGCAGTGAACTGGGGTTGTCCCAAGAGACCCAGTACTTC. Amino acid sequence: CASSELGLSQETQYF.

The gene calls are TRBV10-1 and TRBJ2-7, with 9 bases lining up with TRBD1. The CDR3 is made up of 13 amino acids. Losses at the gene ends were 2 bases for V and 4 bases for J; bases not matched to a gene: 0. CDR1 is WNHNN, CDR2 SYGVQD, per germline (reference sequence). For the CDR3, the DNA is TGCGCCAGCAGTGAGGGACAGGGGTACGAGCAGTACTTC. It is translated as CASSEGQGYEQYF.

This clonotype was observed once. This rearrangement joins TRBV3-1 to TRBJ2-1, with 9 positions matching TRBD2. The germline CDR1 and CDR2 sequences are LGHDT and YNNKEL (reference sequence). Trimming at V came to 0 bases and at J to 7 bases, leaving 7 bases not matched to a gene. The CDR3 spans 16 residues. The CDR3 is CASSQENSGRGNEQFF. The CDR3 DNA follows: TGTGCCAGCAGCCAAGAGAATAGCGGGAGAGGGAATGAGCAGTTCTTC.

The gene calls are TRBV10-3 and TRBJ2-3, with 9 positions matching TRBD2. This CDR3 is built from 17 residues. Looked up from germline, CDR1 is ENHRY and CDR2 is SYGVKD. J was trimmed by 1 base and V by 10 bases; bases with no gene match: 15. The CDR3 is CATLTSGAQGGTDTQYF. For the CDR3, the DNA is TGTGCCACCTTGACTAGCGGTGCGCAGGGTGGCACAGATACGCAGTATTTT.

The rearrangement uses TRBV29-1 and TRBJ2-5; no reliable D call. The CDR3 spans 13 residues. Germline V gene data show CDR1 as SQVTM and CDR2 as ANQGSEA. The germline V and J ends were trimmed by 4 bases and 5 bases, with 14 bases remaining between them. The CDR3 nucleotides read TGCAGCGTTGGTGTCCCAAACCCGGAGACCCAGTACTTC. It is translated as CSVGVPNPETQYF.

This clonotype was recorded many times. The V and J genes are TRBV6-5 and TRBJ1-5; D is perhaps TRBD1 (5 bases). In germline, CDR1 is MNHEY, CDR2 SVGAGI. The V and J ends lost 0 bases and 6 bases respectively, with 9 bases between them. This CDR3 is 14 amino acids long. The CDR3 DNA is TGTGCCAGCAGTTACTCAGGAGGGGCTCAGCCCCAGCATTTT. This translates into CASSYSGGAQPQHF.

The table lists this clonotype with a few counts. The chain couples TRBV5-1 to TRBJ1-1; D is unresolved. Trimming took 0 bases from V and 3 from J, leaving 18 bases between them. Germline-derived CDR1 and CDR2 are SGHRS and YFSETQ. This CDR3 contains 17 residues. The CDR3 nucleotides are TGCGCCAGCAGCTTGGCCGATGGACCGCCCCAGGACACTGAAGCTTTCTTT. It specifies CASSLADGPPQDTEAFF.

This clonotype was observed a handful of times. V and J are TRBV29-1 and TRBJ1-2; TRBD1 agrees at 7 bases. Germline assignment: CDR1 SQVTM and CDR2 ANQGSEA. V was pared by 1 base and J by 6 bases, with 2 bases of the junction left unmatched. CDR3 size: 12 residues. Written as DNA, the CDR3 is TGCAGCGTTGAAGGACAGGGTGATGGCTACACCTTC. Protein sequence: CSVEGQGDGYTF.